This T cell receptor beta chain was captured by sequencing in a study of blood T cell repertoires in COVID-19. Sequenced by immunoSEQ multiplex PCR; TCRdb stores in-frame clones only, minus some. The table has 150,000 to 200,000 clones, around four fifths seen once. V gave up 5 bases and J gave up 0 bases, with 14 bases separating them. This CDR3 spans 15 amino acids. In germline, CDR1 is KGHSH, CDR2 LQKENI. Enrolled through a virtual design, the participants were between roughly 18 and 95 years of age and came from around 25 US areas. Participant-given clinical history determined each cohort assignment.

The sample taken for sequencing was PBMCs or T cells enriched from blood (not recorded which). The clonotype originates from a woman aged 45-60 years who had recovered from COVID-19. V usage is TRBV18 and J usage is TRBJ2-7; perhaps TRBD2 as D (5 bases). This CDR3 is CASSFSAKSSYEQYF. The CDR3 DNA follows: TGTGCCAGCTCATTTAGCGCGAAAAGCTCCTACGAGCAGTACTTC. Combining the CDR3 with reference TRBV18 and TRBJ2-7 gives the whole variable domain NAGVMQNPRHLVRRRGQEARLRCSPMKGHSHVYWYRQLPEEGLKFMVYLQKENIIDESGMPKERFSAEFPKEGPSILRIQQVVRGDSAAYFCASSFSAKSSYEQYFGPGTRLTVT.